This T cell receptor (beta chain) was captured by sequencing in a study of blood T cells in healthy people across ages. It was with a sample-barcoded 5' primer and a J-beta primer mix that a second PCR of roughly 7 to 12 cycles was run. The template-switch adaptor, which had 12 random nucleotides, put a tag on each cDNA molecule. TCRdb itself ran the 5' RACE reads through MiXCR, one entry per CDR3 protein. The sample holds roughly 2 million distinct CDR3 sequences, about 49% seen once. Findings of the study overall: It was the long-lived donors that had more naive CD4+ cells and higher diversity than aged donors. Naive T cell percentage strongly correlated with TCR beta diversity.

About this clonotype itself: Antigen unknown.

The individuals who served as donors were healthy Caucasians living in Russia, aged roughly 6 to 95. The V segment lost 0 bases and the J segment 2 bases; nucleotides outside the gene matches: 9. The CDR3 consists of 17 residues. Germline loops: CDR1 MGHRA, CDR2 YSYEKL. The receptor was isolated from a woman between 40 and 50 years old in good health. Input material: blood. The V and J genes are TRBV4-1 and TRBJ1-2; TRBD1 matches at 7 bases. For the CDR3, the DNA is TGCGCCAGCAGCCAAGATATTGGGCAGGGGGTAAACTATGGCTACACCTTC. Amino acids: CASSQDIGQGVNYGYTF.